The 17 T cell receptor beta chains below come from one sample, sequenced in a study of control samples from healthy donors and cancer patients. The table came from immunoSEQ multiplex PCR; TCRdb's copy has only in-frame clones and leaves some out. The repertoire consists of some 130,000 clones, with approximately 92% occurring once and the leading ten covering roughly 2.6%. Sequencing input: blood. The receptors here all came from a man in his forties in good health.

With respect to this clone: The junction departs from germline at one end; a sequencing error may be responsible. The chain employs TRBV4-2 and TRBJ1-6; no reliable D call. Germline CDR1 is LGHNA and CDR2 is YNFKEQ. The CDR3 loop spans 13 amino acids. The CDR3: CASSQSLTAPRIF. The CDR3 nucleotides read TGTGCCAGCAGCCAGTCACTTACAGCCCCACGGATTTTT.

This clone appeared a single time. V and J are TRBV19 and TRBJ2-1; D remains ambiguous. V was shortened by 1 base and J by 15 bases, with 13 bases between the two germline ends. CDR1 LNHDA and CDR2 SQIVND come from the germline V gene (reference sequence). The CDR3 runs 12 residues. CDR3 loop: CASSIGDHRRFF. The CDR3 bases are TGTGCCAGTAGTATAGGGGATCATAGGCGGTTCTTC.

The genes are TRBV29-1 and TRBJ2-1; D is unresolved. The CDR3 spans 11 residues. The germline V gene encodes CDR1 SQVTM and CDR2 ANQGSEA. V was shortened by 5 bases and J by 7 bases, with 9 bases between the two germline ends. The CDR3 region has the DNA TGCAGCGTTAGGCAACGTAATGAGCAGTTCTTC. Protein product: CSVRQRNEQFF.

J is TRBJ2-2 and V is TRBV18, with 7 bases aligning to TRBD1. CDR3 length equals 13 residues. CDR1 KGHSH and CDR2 LQKENI come from the germline V gene. With V trimmed by 6 bases and J by 5 bases, 3 bases remained unmatched. CDR3 coding DNA: TGTGCCAGCTCTATACAGGGGACCGGGGAGCTGTTTTTT. This sequence encodes CASSIQGTGELFF.

This clone was found once. This chain uses TRBV9 with TRBJ1-5; D might be TRBD1 (6 bases). V lost 4 bases and J lost 7, with 18 bases in between. Germline V gene sequence: CDR1 SGDLS, CDR2 YYNGEE. The CDR3 length is 15 residues. The CDR3 here is CASSPYGVRGQPQHF. The CDR3 DNA reads as TGTGCCAGCAGCCCTTATGGGGTGAGGGGGCAGCCCCAGCATTTT.

With regard to this clone: Because the CDR3's place on the DNA is in doubt, the DNA is left out and the CDR3 is given as listed by TCRdb. V usage is TRBV19 and J usage is TRBJ2-3; the table names TRBD1, a call not compared with the DNA. The V gene's germline CDR1 is LNHDA and CDR2 SQIVND (reference sequence). Counting both end residues, the CDR3 totals 16 amino acids. CDR3 protein: CASSTSGRGNTDTQYF.

The J gene is TRBJ1-2, the V gene TRBV7-3; no firm D call. CDR3 length equals 14 residues. Germline values: CDR1 SGHTA, CDR2 FQGTGA. Trimming shortened V by 5 bases and J by 5 bases, and 15 bases separated the two germline ends. In nucleotides, the CDR3 is TGTGCCAGCAGCCCCGACTTCCAGCTTTATGGCTACACCTTC. It specifies CASSPDFQLYGYTF.

The chain links TRBV18 to TRBJ1-3; D unresolved. Per the germline V gene, CDR1 is KGHSH and CDR2 is LQKENI. The CDR3 is 14 amino acids. With 6 bases removed from V and 3 bases from J, the gap between germline ends came to 12 bases. The CDR3 nucleotides read TGTGCCAGCTCTCCAGCAGATCTTGGAAACACCATATATTTT. This sequence encodes CASSPADLGNTIYF. Variable domain in full (rest from reference TRBV18 and TRBJ1-3): NAGVMQNPRHLVRRRGQEARLRCSPMKGHSHVYWYRQLPEEGLKFMVYLQKENIIDESGMPKERFSAEFPKEGPSILRIQQVVRGDSAAYFCASSPADLGNTIYFGEGSWLTVV.

V and J are TRBV3-1 (or the pseudogene TRBV3-2) and TRBJ2-5; D not resolved. Trimming stripped 1 base from V and 9 bases from J, with 12 bases between. The V gene's germline CDR1 is LGHDT and CDR2 YNNKEL (reference sequence). The CDR3 sequence is 13 residues long. The CDR3 bases are TGTGCCAGCAGCCAAGGAACGGTGGCATCCCAGTACTTC. This sequence encodes CASSQGTVASQYF.

The CDR3 DNA reads TGTGCCAGCAGTTCCCATGGGGGGCAGAGAGGCACTGAAGCTTTCTTT. Translation: CASSSHGGQRGTEAFF. This chain uses TRBV6-5 with TRBJ1-1, with a weak D call TRBD1 (6 bases). The CDR3 covers 16 residues. Deletions cut 4 bases from V and 4 bases from J, with 19 bases between. Germline V gene data show CDR1 as MNHEY and CDR2 as SVGAGI.

The DNA of the CDR3 is TGTGCCAGTAGTTACGGGGGTGGAGAGCAGTACTTC. Residues: CASSYGGGEQYF. V gene TRBV19 combines with J gene TRBJ2-7; D is perhaps TRBD2 (6 bases). This CDR3 has 12 residues. The germline CDR1 and CDR2 sequences are LNHDA and SQIVND (reference sequence). Trimming cost V 5 bases and J 7 bases, with 12 bases left between them.

The V gene is TRBV2, the J gene TRBJ2-7, with D perhaps TRBD1 (6 bases). Trimming left V 7 bases short and J 0 bases short, with 13 bases between. The CDR3 is 14 amino acids. Germline V lookup: CDR1 SNHLY, CDR2 FYNNEI. The CDR3 loop reads CASTPDRSSYEQYF. Here the CDR3 DNA reads TGTGCCAGCACCCCAGACAGGAGCTCCTACGAGCAGTACTTC.

This chain connects TRBV24-1 to TRBJ2-2; D perhaps matches TRBD1 (8 bases). Germline V gives CDR1 KGHDR, CDR2 SFDVKD. Between the trimmed V and J ends, which lost 5 bases and 1 base, there was a span of 13 bases. The length of the CDR3 is 16 residues. CDR3 amino acids: CATSGAGQVNTGELFF. The CDR3 region has the DNA TGTGCCACCAGTGGAGCGGGACAGGTGAACACCGGGGAGCTGTTTTTT.

The rearrangement joins TRBV18 to TRBJ2-1; TRBD2 might be the D (6 bases). The V end was cut by 3 bases, the J end by 0 bases, with 12 bases between. This CDR3 contains 16 residues. CDR1 and CDR2 from the germline V gene are KGHSH and LQKENI. Written as DNA, the CDR3 is TGTGCCAGCTCACCCCCGGGACTTAGCTCCTACAATGAGCAGTTCTTC. This sequence encodes CASSPPGLSSYNEQFF.

The chain is built from TRBV27 and TRBJ1-4, with 8 nucleotides matching TRBD1. V shed 4 bases, J shed 5 bases, and the junction held 9 bases outside the gene matches. This CDR3 region has 16 residues. Germline-derived CDR1 and CDR2 are MNHEY and SMNVEV (reference sequence). The CDR3 coding sequence is TGTGCCAGCAGTTCCCGACAGGGGAAGGAGAATGAAAAACTGTTTTTT. Protein sequence: CASSSRQGKENEKLFF. Combining the CDR3 with reference TRBV27 and TRBJ1-4 gives the whole variable domain EAQVTQNPRYLITVTGKKLTVTCSQNMNHEYMSWYRQDPGLGLRQIYYSMNVEVTDKGDVPEGYKVSRKEKRNFPLILESPSPNQTSLYFCASSSRQGKENEKLFFGSGTQLSVL.

J is TRBJ2-5 and V is TRBV11-1; perhaps TRBD1 as D (5 bases). Germline V gene data show CDR1 as SGHAT and CDR2 as FQDESV (reference sequence). This CDR3 spans 15 amino acids. Trimming shortened V by 3 bases and J by 3 bases, and 14 bases separated the two germline ends. The DNA of the CDR3 is TGTGCCAGCAGCTTCCCCCCCGGCAGGGAAGAGACCCAGTACTTC. Protein product: CASSFPPGREETQYF.

J is TRBJ1-5 and V is TRBV27; tentatively, D is TRBD1 (5 bases). The V gene lost 0 bases and the J gene lost 9 bases, with 12 bases spanning the gap. The CDR3 contains 14 residues. Germline-derived CDR1 and CDR2 are MNHEY and SMNVEV (reference sequence). Here the CDR3 DNA reads TGTGCCAGCAGTTTATCCGGGGGACTAATGCCCCAGCATTTT. It translates to CASSLSGGLMPQHF.